This TCR beta chain was sequenced for a study of T cells in narcolepsy. Study-wide results and caveats: Autoreactive HCRT-specific and TRIB2-specific clonotypes were marked in same-patient CSF-versus-blood CD4+ comparisons. Some memory CD4+ repertoires had no autoreactive clone sequences.

This CDR3 has 14 residues. Trimming removed 1 base from V and 8 bases from J, with 14 bases in between. Germline CDR1 is LNHNV and CDR2 is YYDKDF (reference sequence). To note about this clone: Its antigen is still unknown.

Sequencing used immunoSEQ multiplex PCR; TCRdb keeps in-frame clones, though not all of them. The data show about 40,000 clones, approximately 88% seen once. This chain joins TRBV15 and TRBJ1-1, with a possible D match to TRBD1 (5 bases). This receptor was identified in a human donor with narcolepsy. Sequencing used CD45RA- memory CD4+ T cells from PBMCs. CDR3 protein: CATSRVRETSEAFF. CDR3 nucleotides: TGTGCCACCAGCAGAGTCAGGGAGACATCCGAAGCTTTCTTT.